Shown below are 2 T cell receptor beta chains from a single sample sequenced in a study of lung T cells in sarcoidosis with Löfgren's syndrome (dated by TCRdb to 2016 to 2017). The sample was run on an Illumina MiSeq. TCRdb handled the public reads itself, with Q25 trimming in fastp and clone calling in MiXCR, and kept productive beta chains. CDR3 protein duplicates are merged, each entry listing the most common genes and DNA. Recorded for this sample are roughly 20,000 distinct CDR3 sequences; approximately 21% of them occurred a single time. The top ten constitute about 4% of the sample. The sequenced sample was CD4+ T cells from PBMCs. These receptors originate from a human donor with sarcoidosis (Löfgren's syndrome or another form), or a control subject (not recorded which).

In this sample, this clonotype turned up a few times. The chain recombines TRBV9 with TRBJ2-1; D remains unclear. V lost 0 bases, J lost 8 bases, and 12 bases lay in between. The CDR3 contains 14 residues. Germline loops: CDR1 SGDLS, CDR2 YYNGEE. Written as DNA, the CDR3 is TGTGCCAGCAGCGTAGCTACGAGTCCCGATGAGCAGTTCTTC. Amino acids: CASSVATSPDEQFF.

Remarks on this clonotype: One base away lies a much larger clone, so this may be a sequencing read error. The gene calls are TRBV29-1 and TRBJ2-3; no clear D. CDR1 and CDR2 (germline): SQVTM, ANQGSEA. This CDR3 spans 15 amino acids. The CDR3 is CSVETTPGPTDAQYF. Written as DNA, the CDR3 is TGCAGCGTTGAAACCACACCCGGACCCACAGATGCGCAGTATTTT.